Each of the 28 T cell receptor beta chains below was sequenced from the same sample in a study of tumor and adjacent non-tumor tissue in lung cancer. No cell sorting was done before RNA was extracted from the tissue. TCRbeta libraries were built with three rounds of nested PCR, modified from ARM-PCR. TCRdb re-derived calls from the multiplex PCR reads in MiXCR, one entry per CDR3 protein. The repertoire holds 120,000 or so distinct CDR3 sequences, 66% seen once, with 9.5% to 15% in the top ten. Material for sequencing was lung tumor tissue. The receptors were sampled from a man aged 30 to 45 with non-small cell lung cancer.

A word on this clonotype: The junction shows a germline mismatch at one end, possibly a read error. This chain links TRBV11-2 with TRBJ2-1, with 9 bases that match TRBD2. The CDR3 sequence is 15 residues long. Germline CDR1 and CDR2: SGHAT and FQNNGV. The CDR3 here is CPRSLEGTSFYEQFF. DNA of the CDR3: TGTCCCAGGAGCTTGGAGGGGACTAGCTTCTACGAGCAGTTCTTC.

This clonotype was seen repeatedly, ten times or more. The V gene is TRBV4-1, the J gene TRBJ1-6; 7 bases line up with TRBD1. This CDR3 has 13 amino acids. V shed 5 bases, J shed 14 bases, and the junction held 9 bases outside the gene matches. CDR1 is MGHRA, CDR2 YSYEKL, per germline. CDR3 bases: TGCGCCAGCAGCTTGTCGACAGGGCGAACCCTCCACTTT. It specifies CASSLSTGRTLHF.

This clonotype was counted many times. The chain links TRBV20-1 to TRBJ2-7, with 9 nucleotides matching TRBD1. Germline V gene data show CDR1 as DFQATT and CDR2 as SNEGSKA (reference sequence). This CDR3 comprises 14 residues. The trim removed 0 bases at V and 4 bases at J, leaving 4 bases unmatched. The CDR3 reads CSARDGDREYEQYF. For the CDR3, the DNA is TGCAGTGCTAGAGATGGGGACAGGGAGTACGAGCAGTACTTC.

This chain's CDR3 is CASSHANLAGGYNEQFF. The CDR3 nucleotides read TGCGCCAGCAGTCACGCCAACCTAGCGGGGGGCTATAATGAGCAGTTCTTC. The chain joins TRBV4-3 to TRBJ2-1; 11 bases match TRBD2. V gave up 6 bases and J gave up 7 bases; unmatched junction bases: 14. This CDR3 region has 17 residues. The germline V gene has CDR1 LGHNA and CDR2 YSLEER.

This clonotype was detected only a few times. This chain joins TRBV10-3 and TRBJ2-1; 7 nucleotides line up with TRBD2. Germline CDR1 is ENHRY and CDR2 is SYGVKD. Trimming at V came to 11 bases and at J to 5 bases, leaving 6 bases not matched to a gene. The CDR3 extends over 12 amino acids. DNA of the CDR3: TGTGCCTCTAGCGGATCTCACAATGAGCAGTTCTTC. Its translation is CASSGSHNEQFF.

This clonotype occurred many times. CDR3 sequence: CASSPASGGYTGELFF. CDR3 in DNA: TGTGCCAGCAGCCCCGCCAGCGGGGGTTACACCGGGGAGCTGTTTTTT. The chain employs TRBV4-2 and TRBJ2-2; TRBD2 matches 8 bases. Germline V gene lookup returns CDR1 LGHNA and CDR2 YNFKEQ. V shed 4 bases, J shed 3 bases, and the junction held 7 bases outside the gene matches. The CDR3 has 16 residues.

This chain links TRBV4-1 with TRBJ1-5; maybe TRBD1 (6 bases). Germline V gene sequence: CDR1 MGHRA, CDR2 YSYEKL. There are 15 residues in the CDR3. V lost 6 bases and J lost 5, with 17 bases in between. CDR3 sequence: CASSQQGRGDQPQHF. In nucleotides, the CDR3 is TGCGCCAGCAGTCAACAAGGCAGGGGTGATCAGCCCCAGCATTTT.

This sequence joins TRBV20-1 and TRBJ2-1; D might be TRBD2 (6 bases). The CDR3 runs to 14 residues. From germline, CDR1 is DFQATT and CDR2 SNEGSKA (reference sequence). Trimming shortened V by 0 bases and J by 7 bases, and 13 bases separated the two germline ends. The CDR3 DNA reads TGCAGTGCTAGAGATGTTGGGACTTGTAATGAGCAGTTCTTC. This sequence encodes CSARDVGTCNEQFF.

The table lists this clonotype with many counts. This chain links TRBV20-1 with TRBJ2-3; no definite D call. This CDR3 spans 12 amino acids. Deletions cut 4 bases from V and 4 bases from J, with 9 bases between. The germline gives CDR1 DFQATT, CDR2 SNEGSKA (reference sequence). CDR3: CSAILFSDTQYF. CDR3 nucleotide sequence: TGCAGTGCTATTTTATTTTCAGATACGCAGTATTTT.

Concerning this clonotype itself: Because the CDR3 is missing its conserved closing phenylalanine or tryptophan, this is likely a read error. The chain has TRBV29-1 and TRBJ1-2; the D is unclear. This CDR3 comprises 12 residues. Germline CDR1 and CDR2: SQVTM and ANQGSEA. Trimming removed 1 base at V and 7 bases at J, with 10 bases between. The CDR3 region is CSVEGAGGGYTI. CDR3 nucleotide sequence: TGCAGCGTTGAAGGGGCCGGCGGTGGCTACACCATC.

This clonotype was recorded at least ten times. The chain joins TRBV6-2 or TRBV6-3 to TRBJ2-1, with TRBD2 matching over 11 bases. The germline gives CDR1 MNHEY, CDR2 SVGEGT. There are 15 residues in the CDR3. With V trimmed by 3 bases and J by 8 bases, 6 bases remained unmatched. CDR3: CASSYSGGALDEQFF. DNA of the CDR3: TGTGCCAGCAGTTATAGCGGGGGGGCCTTGGATGAGCAGTTCTTC.

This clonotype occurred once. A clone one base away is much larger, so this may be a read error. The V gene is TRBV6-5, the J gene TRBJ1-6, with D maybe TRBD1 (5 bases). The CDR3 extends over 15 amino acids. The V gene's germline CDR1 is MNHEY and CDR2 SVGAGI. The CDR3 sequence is CANSSEGTEGSPLHF. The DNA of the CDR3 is TGTGCCAACAGTTCCGAGGGGACGGAGGGTTCACCCCTCCACTTT.

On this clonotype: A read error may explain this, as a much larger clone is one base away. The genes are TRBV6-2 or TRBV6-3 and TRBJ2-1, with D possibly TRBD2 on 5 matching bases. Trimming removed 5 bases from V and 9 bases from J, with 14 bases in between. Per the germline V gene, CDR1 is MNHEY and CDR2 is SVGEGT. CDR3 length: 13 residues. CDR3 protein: CASSDTSHSEQFF. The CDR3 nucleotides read TGTGCCAGCAGTGACACTAGTCACAGTGAGCAGTTCTTC.

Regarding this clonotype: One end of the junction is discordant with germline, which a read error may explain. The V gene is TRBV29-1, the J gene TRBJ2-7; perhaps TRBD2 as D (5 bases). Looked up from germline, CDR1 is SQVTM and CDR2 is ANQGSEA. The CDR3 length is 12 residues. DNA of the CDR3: TGCGGCGTTGAGGGCACTTCCTACGAGCGGTACTTC. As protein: CGVEGTSYERYF.

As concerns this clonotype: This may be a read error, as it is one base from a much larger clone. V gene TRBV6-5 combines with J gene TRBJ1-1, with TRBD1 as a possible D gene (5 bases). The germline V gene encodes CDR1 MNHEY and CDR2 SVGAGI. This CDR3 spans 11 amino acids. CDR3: CATTTVGGAIF. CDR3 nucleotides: TGTGCCACCACCACTGTGGGGGGAGCTATCTTT.

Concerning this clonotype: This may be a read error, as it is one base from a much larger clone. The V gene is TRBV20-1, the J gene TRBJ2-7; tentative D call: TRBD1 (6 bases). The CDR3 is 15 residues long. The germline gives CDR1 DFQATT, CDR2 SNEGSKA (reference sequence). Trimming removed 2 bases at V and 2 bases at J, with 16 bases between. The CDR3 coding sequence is TGCAGTGCTAGATTGACAGACCCAGGGGCCTACGAGCAGTACTTC. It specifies CSARLTDPGAYEQYF.

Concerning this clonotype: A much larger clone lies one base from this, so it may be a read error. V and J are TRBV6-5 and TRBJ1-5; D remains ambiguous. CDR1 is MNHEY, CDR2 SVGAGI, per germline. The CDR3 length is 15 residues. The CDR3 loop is CASRYSIYSNQPQHF. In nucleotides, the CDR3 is TGTGCCAGCAGATACTCGATATATAGCAATCAGCCCCAGCATTTT.

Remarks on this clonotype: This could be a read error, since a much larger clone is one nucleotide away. The CDR3 sequence: CSARDPGLAGGCSTDTQYF. The CDR3 nucleotides read TGCAGTGCTAGAGATCCCGGACTAGCGGGAGGGTGTAGCACAGATACGCAGTATTTT. V gene TRBV20-1 combines with J gene TRBJ2-3, with 15 bases lining up with TRBD2. The CDR3 length is 19 residues. V trimming: 0 bases; J trimming: 0 bases; junction bases outside the gene matches: 7. The germline gives CDR1 DFQATT, CDR2 SNEGSKA (reference sequence).

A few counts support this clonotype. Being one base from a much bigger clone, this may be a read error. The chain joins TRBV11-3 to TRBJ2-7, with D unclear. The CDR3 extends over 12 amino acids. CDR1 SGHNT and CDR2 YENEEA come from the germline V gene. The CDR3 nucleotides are TGTACCAGCAGCTTGGGGTATCGGGAGCAGTACTTC. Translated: CTSSLGYREQYF.

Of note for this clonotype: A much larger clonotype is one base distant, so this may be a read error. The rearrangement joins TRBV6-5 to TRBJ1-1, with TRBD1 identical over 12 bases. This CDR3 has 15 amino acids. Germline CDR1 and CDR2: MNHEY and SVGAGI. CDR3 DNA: TGTGCCAGCAGTTACCTTGGGACAGGGGGCATTGAAGCTCTCTTT. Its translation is CASSYLGTGGIEALF.

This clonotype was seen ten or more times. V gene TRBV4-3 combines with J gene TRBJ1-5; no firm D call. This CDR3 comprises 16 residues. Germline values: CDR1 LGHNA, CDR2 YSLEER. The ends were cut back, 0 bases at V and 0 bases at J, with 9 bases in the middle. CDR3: CASSQDAGYSNQPQHF. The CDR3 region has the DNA TGCGCCAGCAGCCAAGACGCGGGCTATAGCAATCAGCCCCAGCATTTT.

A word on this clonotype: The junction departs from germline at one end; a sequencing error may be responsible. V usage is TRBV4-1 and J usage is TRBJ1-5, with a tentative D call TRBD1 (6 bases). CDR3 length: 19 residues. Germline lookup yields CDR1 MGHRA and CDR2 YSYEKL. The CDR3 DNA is TGCGCCAGAAGCCAAGTGGGACATTCGAGGGTCGTTAGCAATCAGCGCCAGCATTTT. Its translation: CARSQVGHSRVVSNQRQHF.

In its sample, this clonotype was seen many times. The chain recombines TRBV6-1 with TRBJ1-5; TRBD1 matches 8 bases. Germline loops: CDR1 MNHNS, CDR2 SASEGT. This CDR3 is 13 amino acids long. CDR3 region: CAGGDRSNQPQHF. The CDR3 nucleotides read TGTGCAGGAGGGGACAGGAGCAATCAGCCCCAGCATTTT.

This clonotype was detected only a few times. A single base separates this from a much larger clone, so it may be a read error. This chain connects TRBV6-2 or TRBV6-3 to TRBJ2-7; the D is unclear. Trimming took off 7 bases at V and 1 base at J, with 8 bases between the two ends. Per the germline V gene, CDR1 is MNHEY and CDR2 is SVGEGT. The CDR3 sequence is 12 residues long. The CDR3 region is CASMQPSYEQYF. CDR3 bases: TGTGCCAGCATGCAGCCTTCCTACGAGCAGTACTTC.

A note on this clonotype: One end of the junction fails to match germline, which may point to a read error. CDR3 in amino acids: CSVESGSGEDFF. The CDR3, as DNA: TGCAGCGTTGAATCCGGTTCAGGTGAAGATTTCTTT. The chain employs TRBV29-1 and TRBJ1-1, with D unclear. Germline values: CDR1 SQVTM, CDR2 ANQGSEA. CDR3 length: 12 amino acids.

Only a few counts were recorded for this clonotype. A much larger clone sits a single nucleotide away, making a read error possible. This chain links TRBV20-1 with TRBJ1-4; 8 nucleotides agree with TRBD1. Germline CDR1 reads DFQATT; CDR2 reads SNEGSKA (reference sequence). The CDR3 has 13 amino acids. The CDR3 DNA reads TGCAATGCTAGTGACAGGGGACGGGAAAAACTGTTTTTT. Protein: CNASDRGREKLFF.

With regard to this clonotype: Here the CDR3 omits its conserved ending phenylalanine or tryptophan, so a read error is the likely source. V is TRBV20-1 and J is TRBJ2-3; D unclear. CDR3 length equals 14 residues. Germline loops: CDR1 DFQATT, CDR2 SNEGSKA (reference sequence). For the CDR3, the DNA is TGTAGTGCTAGAAGGCCAGTAAACACAGATACGCAGTATTAT. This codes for CSARRPVNTDTQYY.

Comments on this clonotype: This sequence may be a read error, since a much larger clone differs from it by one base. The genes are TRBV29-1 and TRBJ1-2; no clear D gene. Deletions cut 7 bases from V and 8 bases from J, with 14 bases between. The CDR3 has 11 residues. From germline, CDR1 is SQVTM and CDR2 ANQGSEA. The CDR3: CSEATKVGYTF. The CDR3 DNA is TGCAGCGAGGCGACGAAGGTGGGCTACACCTTC.